This T cell receptor beta chain was retrieved from a study of metastatic and nonmetastatic thyroid tumors. As for the study in general: Across peripheral blood and tumor or nodule tissue samples taken from malignant and benign thyroid patients, the repertoires were compared with one another. Study findings and constraints: Malignant thyroid tumors reportedly had TCR beta diversity that was significantly higher than in benign nodules, in blood and tumor.

Original analysis: A papillary thyroid cancer distant-metastasis classifier was built from CDR3 differences across clinicopathological groups. With MiXCR, TCRdb reprocessed the PCR reads. For this entry, the V and J calls and clone size follow TCRdb and not the study's own pipeline. The table shows 30,000 to 40,000 clones, with around a sixth occurring only once. The entire patient cohort was treatment-naive prior to thyroid surgery. In this sample, this clone turned up many times. Its antigen is unknown. The germline V and J ends were trimmed by 2 bases and 10 bases, with 15 bases remaining between them. This CDR3 spans 14 amino acids. The germline V gene encodes CDR1 SGHRS and CDR2 YFSETQ.

The receptor comes from a female donor with papillary thyroid cancer or a benign thyroid nodule (not recorded which). Some clones in this sample may be carry-over from other donors' samples. The source material was blood. The chain carries TRBV5-1 and TRBJ2-2, with D perhaps given as TRBD1 or TRBD2 (5 bases each). CDR3 protein: CASSFGSRGEELFF. For the CDR3, the DNA is TGCGCCAGCAGCTTCGGTTCGAGGGGTGAGGAGCTGTTTTTT.